The rows below give T cell receptor beta chains drawn from one sample of a study of blood T cell repertoires in COVID-19. Assay: immunoSEQ multiplex PCR; the TCRdb copy retains only in-frame clones and omits some. This table holds some 120,000 clones, about 74% found once. Specimen: peripheral blood. These receptors came from a human donor in a cohort sampled during active COVID-19. Both conserved end residues are part of each CDR3. Each record gives: CDR3 length, J gene, V gene, clone size, D gene, CDR3 protein, CDR3 DNA. A D gene is named only where the DNA matches it firmly. Size tells how often a clone was seen (once, few, many) or the class of an expanded clone, and some rows leave it out.

>15|TRBJ2-7|TRBV5-1|.|.
CASSLVGGNPREQYF
TGCGCCAGCAGCTTGGTGGGCGGGAACCCCAGGGAGCAGTACTTC
>13|TRBJ2-7|TRBV27|.|.
CASSFGKAYEQYF
TGTGCCAGCAGTTTCGGGAAAGCCTACGAGCAGTACTTC
>16|TRBJ1-2|TRBV7-9|.|TRBD1
CASRSTGQGANYGYTF
TGTGCCAGCAGATCAACCGGACAGGGGGCTAACTATGGCTACACCTTC
>16|TRBJ2-7|TRBV4-1|.|TRBD1
CASSRPGTGQGYEQYF
TGCGCCAGCAGCCGACCCGGGACAGGCCAGGGCTACGAGCAGTACTTC
>16|TRBJ2-1|TRBV10-1|.|TRBD2
CASSGHLAGGVNEQFF
TGCGCCAGCAGTGGGCATCTAGCGGGGGGTGTGAATGAGCAGTTCTTC
>13|TRBJ2-7|TRBV11-3|.|.
CASSPPGSYEQYF
TGTGCCAGCAGCCCCCCGGGGTCCTACGAGCAGTACTTC
>14|TRBJ2-7|TRBV2|.|.
CASSVPPISYEQYF
TGTGCCAGCAGTGTTCCACCTATCTCCTACGAGCAGTACTTC
>14|TRBJ2-7|TRBV11-3|.|.
CASSLGEGSYEQYF
TGTGCCAGCAGCTTAGGCGAGGGCTCCTACGAGCAGTACTTC
>14|TRBJ2-7|TRBV3-1/TRBV3-2|.|TRBD1
CASSQWDRLGEQYF
TGTGCCAGCAGCCAATGGGACAGGCTTGGCGAGCAGTACTTC
>15|TRBJ1-2|TRBV27|.|TRBD1
CASSFSGTGLRGYTF
TGTGCCAGCAGTTTTTCCGGGACAGGCTTACGAGGCTACACCTTC
>13|TRBJ1-1|TRBV7-9|.|TRBD1
CASSLDRGTEAFF
TGTGCCAGCAGCCTTGACAGGGGTACTGAAGCTTTCTTT
>16|TRBJ1-1|TRBV28|.|TRBD1
CASSSPRQGANTEAFF
TGTGCCAGCAGTTCTCCCCGACAGGGGGCAAACACTGAAGCTTTCTTT
>17|TRBJ1-6|TRBV13|.|TRBD1
CASSSPGDRGRDSPLHF
TGTGCCAGCAGCTCTCCGGGGGACAGGGGGCGCGATTCACCCCTCCACTTT
>15|TRBJ1-2|TRBV4-1|.|.
CASSQVGRGDYGYTF
TGCGCCAGCAGCCAAGTGGGCAGGGGCGACTATGGCTACACCTTC
>14|TRBJ1-1|TRBV4-1|.|.
CASSQVKGQGEAFF
TGCGCCAGCAGCCAAGTAAAAGGACAAGGAGAAGCTTTCTTT
>18|TRBJ2-6|TRBV7-8|.|TRBD1
CASSLAGQPTFGSNVLTF
TGTGCCAGCAGCTTAGCGGGACAGCCTACCTTCGGGTCCAACGTCCTGACTTTC
>13|TRBJ2-7|TRBV4-1|.|.
CASSQALYYEQYF
TGCGCCAGCAGCCAAGCTCTGTACTACGAGCAGTACTTC
>15|TRBJ2-7|TRBV27|.|TRBD1
CASSSPGQGSMEQYF
TGTGCCAGCAGTTCACCGGGACAGGGGTCGATGGAGCAGTACTTC
>19|TRBJ2-7|TRBV11-2|.|.
CASSLGRPKKDFRPYEQYF
TGTGCCAGCAGCTTAGGACGGCCTAAAAAGGACTTTCGGCCTTACGAGCAGTACTTC
>13|TRBJ1-2|TRBV10-3|.|.
CAISEEGPHGYTF
TGTGCCATCAGTGAGGAGGGTCCGCATGGCTACACCTTC
>15|TRBJ2-3|TRBV28|.|TRBD2
CASSFQAGGPHTQYF
TGTGCCAGCAGTTTCCAAGCGGGAGGGCCCCATACGCAGTATTTT
>13|TRBJ2-7|TRBV11-2|few|TRBD1
CASSYGTGDEQYF
TGTGCCAGCAGCTACGGGACAGGAGACGAGCAGTACTTC
>13|TRBJ1-5|TRBV6-6|.|.
CASRIQGNQPQHF
TGTGCCAGCAGAATACAGGGAAATCAGCCCCAGCATTTT
>15|TRBJ1-3|TRBV7-9|.|TRBD1
CASSPWDSSGNTIYF
TGTGCCAGCAGCCCCTGGGACAGCTCTGGAAACACCATATATTTT
>15|TRBJ2-5|TRBV28|.|TRBD2
CASSPSGRPQETQYF
TGTGCCAGCAGCCCTAGCGGGAGGCCCCAAGAGACCCAGTACTTC
>13|TRBJ2-7|TRBV10-3|once|TRBD1
CAIAGQGAYEQYF
TGTGCCATCGCAGGACAGGGGGCCTACGAGCAGTACTTC
>13|TRBJ1-1|TRBV3-1/TRBV3-2|.|TRBD1
CASMDRGETEAFF
TGTGCCAGCATGGACAGGGGCGAGACTGAAGCTTTCTTT
>16|TRBJ2-5|TRBV27|few|.
CASSLSLDRSQETQYF
TGTGCCAGCAGTTTATCCCTCGACAGGAGCCAAGAGACCCAGTACTTC
>13|TRBJ1-6|TRBV12-3/TRBV12-4|.|.
CASSSHINSPLHF
TGTGCCAGCAGTTCGCACATTAATTCACCCCTCCACTTT
>12|TRBJ2-7|TRBV7-9|.|.
CASSSTGYEQYF
TGTGCCAGCAGCTCAACTGGCTACGAGCAGTACTTC
>14|TRBJ2-7|TRBV11-3|.|.
CASSDSPPPYEQYF
TGTGCCAGCAGTGACAGTCCCCCCCCCTACGAGCAGTACTTC
>16|TRBJ2-5|TRBV6-6|.|.
CASSQRDDRNQETQYF
TGTGCCAGCAGCCAACGAGATGACAGAAACCAAGAGACCCAGTACTTC
>13|TRBJ2-7|TRBV5-1|.|.
CASSGQYPYEQYF
TGCGCCAGCAGCGGACAATATCCCTACGAGCAGTACTTC
>14|TRBJ1-5|TRBV19|few|TRBD1
CASETGASNQPQHF
TGTGCCAGCGAAACAGGGGCCAGCAATCAGCCCCAGCATTTT
>13|TRBJ2-1|TRBV6-5|.|TRBD2
CAMGEREHNEQFF
TGTGCCATGGGGGAGCGGGAGCACAATGAGCAGTTCTTC
>14|TRBJ2-7|TRBV4-2|.|.
CASSQETGRYEQYF
TGTGCCAGCAGCCAAGAGACAGGGAGGTACGAGCAGTACTTC
>15|TRBJ2-7|TRBV27|.|.
CASSLVEGPTYEQYF
TGTGCCAGCAGTTTAGTTGAGGGCCCAACCTACGAGCAGTACTTC
>13|TRBJ1-1|TRBV30|.|.
CAYSGGGTSEAFF
TGTGCCTACTCCGGGGGGGGTACCTCTGAAGCTTTCTTT
>15|TRBJ1-2|TRBV19|.|.
CASSIGGGVNYGYTF
TGTGCCAGTAGTATAGGCGGAGGGGTTAACTATGGCTACACCTTC
>13|TRBJ2-7|TRBV27|.|.
CASSPPPLYEQYF
TGTGCCAGCAGTCCCCCCCCTCTCTACGAGCAGTACTTC
>16|TRBJ1-3|TRBV6-1|.|.
CASSEAGQRSGNTIYF
TGTGCCAGCAGTGAAGCTGGACAGCGCTCTGGAAACACCATATATTTT
>14|TRBJ2-5|TRBV7-8|.|.
CASSTTWGSETQYF
TGTGCCAGCAGCACCACATGGGGCTCAGAGACCCAGTACTTC
>16|TRBJ2-2|TRBV13|once|TRBD1
CASSGQGALFTGELFF
TGTGCCAGCAGCGGACAGGGGGCTTTATTTACCGGGGAGCTGTTTTTT
>11|TRBJ1-1|TRBV2|.|TRBD1
CASSPTGEAFF
TGTGCCAGCAGTCCGACAGGGGAAGCTTTCTTT
>16|TRBJ2-7|TRBV5-1|.|.
CASSPRDNLSSYEQYF
TGCGCCAGCAGCCCGAGGGACAACTTGAGCTCCTACGAGCAGTACTTC
>15|TRBJ2-7|TRBV7-9|once|TRBD2
CASSAKGTNSYEQYF
TGTGCCAGCAGCGCTAAGGGGACTAACTCCTACGAGCAGTACTTC
>14|TRBJ2-1|TRBV30|.|TRBD2
CAWSDSGGSNEQFF
TGTGCCTGGAGTGATAGCGGGGGGAGTAATGAGCAGTTCTTC
>14|TRBJ1-4|TRBV30|once|TRBD1
CAWKGQGGNEKLFF
TGTGCCTGGAAAGGACAGGGGGGTAATGAAAAACTGTTTTTT
>15|TRBJ2-1|TRBV9|.|.
CASSFRDSSYNEQFF
TGTGCCAGCAGCTTTCGGGACTCATCTTACAATGAGCAGTTCTTC
>15|TRBJ1-4|TRBV5-4|.|TRBD1
CASSLGGQGHEKLFF
TGTGCCAGCAGCTTGGGAGGACAGGGGCACGAAAAACTGTTTTTT
>14|TRBJ2-5|TRBV5-4|few|TRBD2
CASSRGVVGETQYF
TGTGCCAGCAGCCGGGGGGTAGTCGGAGAGACCCAGTACTTC
>16|TRBJ2-1|TRBV12-1|.|.
CASSADGTRGYNEQFF
TGTGCCAGCAGCGCCGACGGGACTCGTGGTTACAATGAGCAGTTCTTC
>16|TRBJ2-7|TRBV5-4|.|TRBD2
CASSLGVAGGSYEQYF
TGTGCCAGCAGCTTGGGGGTAGCGGGAGGATCCTACGAGCAGTACTTC
>14|TRBJ2-1|TRBV5-4|.|.
CASSPTSGYNEQFF
TGTGCCAGCAGCCCCACGTCGGGATATAATGAGCAGTTCTTC
>16|TRBJ1-3|TRBV5-1|once|.
CASSLGHLSSGNTIYF
TGCGCCAGCAGCTTGGGACACCTGAGCTCTGGAAACACCATATATTTT
>12|TRBJ2-7|TRBV9|once|TRBD2
CASSGEGYEQYF
TGTGCCAGCAGCGGGGAGGGGTACGAGCAGTACTTC
>13|TRBJ1-3|TRBV3-1/TRBV3-2|.|.
CASRGGIRDTIYF
TGTGCCAGCAGGGGGGGGATAAGGGACACCATATATTTT
>17|TRBJ1-2|TRBV6-1|.|.
CASSEPPGTGGDYGYTF
TGTGCCAGCAGTGAGCCCCCCGGGACGGGGGGAGACTATGGCTACACCTTC